This TCR beta chain was documented in a study of blood T cell repertoires in COVID-19. As for the study in general: The origin of the acute and convalescent COVID-19 samples was the United States, Italy and Spain. Sources were T cells, B-cell-depleted T cells, or PBMCs; the material itself was cDNA or gDNA.

Trimming took off 0 bases at V and 7 bases at J, with 9 bases between the two ends. CDR1 is GTSNPN, CDR2 SVGIG, per germline (reference sequence). This CDR3 has 12 residues. Per the study methods: Researchers report that nucleated cell counts were estimated from reference gene primer amplification. Method: immunoSEQ multiplex PCR; TCRdb's copy keeps in-frame clones and lacks some. The V and J calls and the clone size are those of that table, but D and trimming were determined from the DNA. The sample has under 200,000 clones, around 85% seen once. The V call is TRBV30, the J call TRBJ1-2; no definite D call. Sample: peripheral blood. This TCR came from a man aged 60-69 years who had recovered from COVID-19. CDR3 nucleotides: TGTGCCTGGAGTGTACGGGGTGGTGGCTACACCTTC. Translation gives CAWSVRGGGYTF. Variable domain in full (rest from reference TRBV30 and TRBJ1-2): SQTIHQWPATLVQPVGSPLSLECTVEGTSNPNLYWYRQAAGRGLQLLFYSVGIGQISSEVPQNLSASRPQDRQFILSSKKLLLSDSGFYLCAWSVRGGGYTFGSGTRLTVV.